This entry lists 28 T cell receptor beta chains sequenced from one sample in a study of glioma-infiltrating T cells. Amplification of TCR alpha and beta CDR3 regions from RNA used iRepertoire nested multiplex PCR. TCRdb re-derived calls from the multiplex PCR reads in MiXCR, one entry per CDR3 protein. The table has approximately 100,000 distinct CDR3 sequences, approximately 26% seen once; the top ten hold about a third. Sequenced: glioma tissue, nonneoplastic brain tissue, or PBMCs (not recorded which). These receptors were collected from a human donor with low-grade glioma or glioblastoma, undergoing nonglioma brain surgery, or in good health (not recorded which).

A few counts support this clonotype. This chain links TRBV19 with TRBJ1-2; D is uncertain. V shed 6 bases and J shed 4 bases, with 9 bases lying between them. The CDR3 runs to 12 residues. Germline lookup yields CDR1 LNHDA and CDR2 SQIVND (reference sequence). In DNA, the CDR3 is TGTGCCAGTAGCGTCCGGAGCTATGGCTACACCTTC. This encodes CASSVRSYGYTF.

This clonotype was observed many times. The chain employs TRBV28 and TRBJ1-1; D ambiguous. The germline CDR1 and CDR2 sequences are MDHEN and SYDVKM. V was shortened by 5 bases and J by 1 base, with 5 bases between the two germline ends. The CDR3 covers 12 residues. CDR3 DNA sequence: TGTGCCAGCAGTGTCCAGAACACTGAAGCTTTCTTT. Its protein is CASSVQNTEAFF.

This clonotype was observed at least ten times. This chain joins TRBV6-2 or TRBV6-3 and TRBJ1-1; 7 nucleotides line up with TRBD1. V lost 4 bases and J lost 5; bases outside the gene matches: 10. The CDR3 loop spans 15 amino acids. The germline V gene encodes CDR1 MNHEY and CDR2 SVGEGT. CDR3 nucleotide sequence: TGTGCCAGCAGTTCCGATGGACAGGCTTGGACTGAAGCTTTCTTT. It is translated as CASSSDGQAWTEAFF.

This clonotype was observed many times. This sequence joins TRBV7-2 and TRBJ2-7; D not resolved. This CDR3 comprises 13 residues. CDR1 and CDR2 from the germline V gene are SGHTA and FQGNSA. Trimming took 2 bases from V and 3 from J, leaving 8 bases between them. The CDR3 sequence: CASSLRPIYEQYF. CDR3 nucleotides: TGTGCCAGCAGCTTAAGACCGATCTACGAGCAGTACTTC.

This clonotype was seen at least ten times. The V and J genes are TRBV20-1 and TRBJ2-1, with unresolved D. This CDR3 is 16 amino acids long. Trimming removed 3 bases from V and 5 bases from J, with 20 bases in between. Germline-derived CDR1 and CDR2 are DFQATT and SNEGSKA (reference sequence). The DNA for the CDR3 is TGCAGTGCTAGTTGGGCGGTGGCGGCACTTAACAATGAGCAGTTCTTC. Translation: CSASWAVAALNNEQFF.

V usage is TRBV9 and J usage is TRBJ1-5; no clear D. V lost 3 bases and J 1 base, leaving 8 bases between the germline ends. Germline V gene data show CDR1 as SGDLS and CDR2 as YYNGEE. The CDR3 spans 14 residues. The CDR3 DNA reads as TGTGCCAGCAGCGCCCTGGGGAGCAATCAGCCCCAGCATTTT. Translating it yields CASSALGSNQPQHF.

In the case of this clonotype: A read error may be the cause here, since a much bigger clone is one base away. This CDR3 fails to terminate in the conserved phenylalanine or tryptophan, so it likely reflects a read error. The chain is built from TRBV5-1 and TRBJ2-3; 7 bases align to TRBD2. The CDR3 runs to 15 residues. Germline V gene data show CDR1 as SGHRS and CDR2 as YFSETQ. V shed 0 bases and J 3 bases; nucleotides not matched to a gene: 4. CDR3 residues: CASSLVAGTTDTQYL. The CDR3 nucleotides read TGCGCCAGCAGCTTGGTAGCGGGCACTACAGATACGCAGTATCTT.

This clonotype was picked up many times. The rearrangement links TRBV28 to TRBJ2-7; TRBD2 matches 14 bases. CDR3 length: 14 amino acids. Germline CDR1 and CDR2: MDHEN and SYDVKM. V lost 5 bases, J lost 6 bases, and 3 bases stayed unmatched. The DNA for the CDR3 is TGTGCCAGCAGTCGGACTAGCGGGAGGCTCGAGCAGTACTTC. Translating gives CASSRTSGRLEQYF.

CDR3 sequence (DNA): TGCAGCGTTAAGCCCGGACACCAGAACACTGAAGCTTTCTTT. Translating it yields CSVKPGHQNTEAFF. The gene calls are TRBV29-1 and TRBJ1-1, with D maybe TRBD1 (5 bases). This CDR3 has 14 amino acids. Trimming removed 5 bases from V and 1 base from J, with 14 bases in between. Germline values: CDR1 SQVTM, CDR2 ANQGSEA. Looking up the rest from reference TRBV29-1 and TRBJ1-1 gives the full variable domain: SAVISQKPSRDICQRGTSLTIQCQVDSQVTMMFWYRQQPGQSLTLIATANQGSEATYESGFVIDKFPISRPNLTFSTLTVSNMSPEDSSIYLCSVKPGHQNTEAFFGQGTRLTVV.

About this clonotype itself: A much more abundant neighbour one base away suggests this may be a read error. This chain connects TRBV19 to TRBJ1-5, with D hard to call. V dropped 0 bases and J dropped 2 bases, with 11 bases sitting between them. The CDR3 is 16 amino acids. From germline, CDR1 is LNHDA and CDR2 SQIVND (reference sequence). CDR3 sequence: CASSIDRGHGNQPQHF. As DNA, the CDR3 is TGTGCCAGTAGTATAGATCGAGGGCATGGCAATCAGCCCCAGCATTTT.

This clonotype was seen ten or more times. V and J are TRBV2 and TRBJ1-5, with TRBD1 matching over 8 bases. V was pared by 0 bases and J by 6 bases, with 4 bases of the junction left unmatched. This CDR3 comprises 15 residues. CDR1 is SNHLY, CDR2 FYNNEI, per germline. In nucleotides, the CDR3 is TGTGCCAGCAGTGAAGCGACAGGGGCAGGTCAGCCCCAGCATTTT. Amino acid sequence: CASSEATGAGQPQHF.

This chain uses TRBV6-6 with TRBJ2-1, with D tentatively TRBD2 (5 bases). Between the trimmed V and J ends, which lost 2 bases and 8 bases, there was a span of 16 bases. This CDR3 contains 15 residues. Germline CDR1 is MNHNY and CDR2 is SVGAGI (reference sequence). CDR3 DNA sequence: TGTGCCAGCAGTTACGCAATTGGGAGTTCCTATGAGCAGTTCTTC. This translates into CASSYAIGSSYEQFF.

This chain connects TRBV3-1 to TRBJ2-1, with 12 bases that match TRBD2. Germline CDR1 reads LGHDT; CDR2 reads YNNKEL (reference sequence). With 0 bases clipped from V and 5 bases from J, the junction kept 2 bases outside the gene matches. The CDR3 length is 16 residues. The CDR3: CASSQEGLAGNNEQFF. CDR3 nucleotide sequence: TGTGCCAGCAGCCAAGAAGGACTAGCGGGGAACAATGAGCAGTTCTTC.

Concerning this clonotype: A much larger clone lies one base from this, so it may be a read error. This chain uses TRBV29-1 with TRBJ2-5; D remains unclear. The V end was cut by 4 bases, the J end by 9 bases, with 12 bases between. Per germline, CDR1 SQVTM and CDR2 ANQGSEA. The CDR3 has 11 amino acids. The CDR3 DNA follows: TGCAGCGTTGTCACGACCGAGGCCCAGTACTTC. It yields the protein CSVVTTEAQYF.

The chain combines TRBV4-1 with TRBJ1-6; D is uncertain. Germline CDR1 MGHRA, CDR2 YSYEKL. CDR3 length: 15 residues. V lost 4 bases and J lost 12, with 19 bases in between. DNA for the CDR3: TGCGCCAGCAGCCTTGGTAGGTTCTCAGGTTTACCCCTCCACTTT. This encodes CASSLGRFSGLPLHF.

Regarding this clonotype: Possible read error: a much larger clone is one base away. V usage is TRBV9 and J usage is TRBJ2-1; D is perhaps TRBD1 or TRBD2 (5 bases each). Germline V lookup: CDR1 SGDLS, CDR2 YYNGEE. The CDR3 spans 15 residues. CDR3 protein: CASSVTPQTADEKFF. CDR3 coding DNA: TGTGCCAGCAGCGTAACCCCCCAGACAGCGGATGAGAAGTTCTTC.

In this sample, this clonotype turned up a few times. This may be a read error: a much more frequent sequence differs by one nucleotide. CDR3 nucleotides: TGTGCCAGCAGTTTATGCAGGGGAAGCAATCAGCCCCAGCATTTT. This translates into CASSLCRGSNQPQHF. The chain employs TRBV28 and TRBJ1-5; possible D gene TRBD1, 6 bases. V was pared by 0 bases and J by 1 base, with 7 bases between. Germline loops: CDR1 MDHEN, CDR2 SYDVKM. CDR3 size: 15 residues. Supplemented by reference TRBV28 and TRBJ1-5, the full variable domain reads DVKVTQSSRYLVKRTGEKVFLECVQDMDHENMFWYRQDPGLGLRLIYFSYDVKMKEKGDIPEGYSVSREKKERFSLILESASTNQTSMYLCASSLCRGSNQPQHFGDGTRLSIL.

This clonotype was seen more than once but under ten times. A much larger clone sits a single nucleotide away, making a read error possible. This chain uses TRBV6-1 with TRBJ2-7; no reliable D call. The CDR3 has 15 residues. The V gene's germline CDR1 is MNHNS and CDR2 SASEGT. Trimming left V 5 bases short and J 0 bases short, with 14 bases between. The CDR3 region is CASSSLPGGSYEQYF. The DNA for the CDR3 is TGTGCCAGCAGTTCCCTCCCAGGTGGCTCCTACGAGCAGTACTTC.

In its sample, this clonotype was seen many times. The J gene is TRBJ1-1, the V gene TRBV7-2, with 8 bases lining up with TRBD1. The J segment lost 7 bases and the V segment lost 3 bases, leaving 10 bases of the junction unmatched. The CDR3 runs to 15 residues. CDR1 is SGHTA and CDR2 is FQGNSA in the germline V gene. CDR3 sequence: CASSFRPGGNGEAFF. CDR3 sequence (DNA): TGTGCCAGCAGCTTTCGTCCAGGGGGCAATGGTGAAGCTTTCTTT.

There are many counts of this clonotype. The chain recombines TRBV18 with TRBJ2-1; no clear D. The CDR3 totals 12 residues. CDR1 and CDR2 from the germline V gene are KGHSH and LQKENI. Trimming took off 6 bases at V and 6 bases at J, with 9 bases between the two ends. The CDR3 nucleotides read TGTGCCAGCTCCCTCCCCTCCAATGAGCAGTTCTTC. Amino acids: CASSLPSNEQFF.

The sample holds many counts of this clonotype. The rearrangement links TRBV4-2 to TRBJ2-1; the D gene is possibly TRBD1 (6 bases). Germline loops: CDR1 LGHNA, CDR2 YNFKEQ. The CDR3 contains 15 residues. The V end was cut by 1 base, the J end by 8 bases, with 15 bases between. The CDR3 here is CASSQVQGSYDEQFF. For the CDR3, the DNA is TGTGCCAGCAGCCAAGTTCAGGGGTCTTACGATGAGCAGTTCTTC.

The table lists this clonotype with many counts. This sequence joins TRBV4-3 and TRBJ2-1, with no clear D. CDR3 length: 14 amino acids. CDR1 and CDR2 (germline): LGHNA, YSLEER. Trimming removed 3 bases at V and 2 bases at J, with 8 bases between. The CDR3 nucleotides read TGCGCCAGCAGCCATACCTTTCCCTACAATGAGCAGTTCTTC. Its protein is CASSHTFPYNEQFF.

This clonotype was seen repeatedly, ten times or more. The rearrangement links TRBV6-2 or TRBV6-3 to TRBJ1-1; D unresolved. In germline, CDR1 is MNHEY, CDR2 SVGEGT. V was pared by 3 bases and J by 1 base, with 9 bases between. The CDR3 runs to 14 residues. CDR3 bases: TGTGCCAGCAGTTATAACACGCCGAACACTGAAGCTTTCTTT. Encoded protein: CASSYNTPNTEAFF.

A remark on this clonotype: A much bigger clone sits one base away, suggesting this may be a read error. The chain employs TRBV7-2 and TRBJ1-4; TRBD1 matches 7 bases. This CDR3 has 14 residues. The germline gives CDR1 SGHTA, CDR2 FQGNSA. V lost 5 bases to trimming and J lost 6 bases; unmatched junction nucleotides: 6. CDR3 loop: CASSRGRGDEKLFF. For the CDR3, the DNA is TGTGCCAGCAGCAGAGGCAGGGGGGATGAAAAACTGTTTTTT. The whole variable domain, remainder taken from reference TRBV7-2 and TRBJ1-4, is GAGVSQSPSNKVTEKGKDVELRCDPISGHTALYWYRQSLGQGLEFLIYFQGNSAPDKSGLPSDRFSAERTGGSVSTLTIQRTQQEDSAVYLCASSRGRGDEKLFFGSGTQLSVL.

This clonotype was recorded at least ten times. The genes are TRBV2 and TRBJ1-5; D is perhaps TRBD1 (6 bases). The germline gives CDR1 SNHLY, CDR2 FYNNEI. The CDR3 length is 15 residues. V gave up 2 bases and J gave up 2 bases, with 10 bases separating them. In DNA, the CDR3 is TGTGCCAGCAGTGAATCCAGGGGCGGCAATCAGCCCCAGCATTTT. Amino acids: CASSESRGGNQPQHF. Supplemented by reference TRBV2 and TRBJ1-5, the full variable domain reads EPEVTQTPSHQVTQMGQEVILRCVPISNHLYFYWYRQILGQKVEFLVSFYNNEISEKSEIFDDQFSVERPDGSNFTLKIRSTKLEDSAMYFCASSESRGGNQPQHFGDGTRLSIL.

This clonotype was recorded at least ten times. The V and J genes are TRBV10-3 and TRBJ2-5; D may be TRBD2 (5 bases). This CDR3 comprises 13 residues. V lost 3 bases, J lost 5 bases, and 10 bases lay in between. Germline V gene data show CDR1 as ENHRY and CDR2 as SYGVKD. The CDR3 region has the DNA TGTGCCATCAGTGATTTAGGGAGCGAGACCCAGTACTTC. Its protein product is CAISDLGSETQYF.

This clonotype turned up a few times. This chain connects TRBV3-1 to TRBJ1-1, with no clear D. CDR3 length equals 11 residues. CDR1 is LGHDT and CDR2 is YNNKEL in the germline V gene (reference sequence). The CDR3 spells CATTGNTEAFF. CDR3 nucleotides: TGTGCGACGACGGGGAACACTGAAGCTTTCTTT. Full variable domain (outside the CDR3, taken from reference TRBV3-1 and TRBJ1-1): DTAVSQTPKYLVTQMGNDKSIKCEQNLGHDTMYWYKQDSKKFLKIMFSYNNKELIINETVPNRFSPKSPDKAHLNLHINSLELGDSAVYFCATTGNTEAFFGQGTRLTVV.

Many counts were recorded for this clonotype. The chain employs TRBV9 and TRBJ2-1, with 9 bases aligning to TRBD2. The CDR3 covers 14 residues. Germline values: CDR1 SGDLS, CDR2 YYNGEE. J was trimmed by 7 bases and V by 2 bases; bases with no gene match: 4. CDR3 coding DNA: TGTGCCAGCAGCGTGGGCGGGAGGGGGAATGAGCAGTTCTTC. Amino acids: CASSVGGRGNEQFF.